The next 10 T cell receptor beta chains were all read from a single sample in a study of CD8 T cells in ankylosing spondylitis (dated by TCRdb to about 2017). Summary of the overall study and its limitations: Blood from ankylosing spondylitis patients appeared to be characterized by a TCR beta motif made up of seven or eight highly homologous amino acid variants.

For these TCRs, the target antigens are not known. Receptor libraries were prepared by 5' RACE. The instrument was an Illumina HiSeq 2500. TCRdb handled the public reads itself, with Q25 trimming in fastp and clone calling in MiXCR, and kept productive beta chains. Each entry is one CDR3 protein sequence, shown with its most common DNA and genes. This sample gives fewer than 550,000 distinct CDR3 sequences in total; about 5.4% of them show up just once. Approximately 4% of the sample is taken by the ten largest. The sequenced sample consisted of blood, either unsorted or a sorted T cell fraction (not recorded which). Receptors originate from a male donor with ankylosing spondylitis.

This clonotype was picked up many times. V gene TRBV28 combines with J gene TRBJ2-7; 7 bases are a match to TRBD1. Unmatched junction bases numbered 11, after V lost 9 bases and J lost 3 bases. The CDR3 is 14 residues long. The germline V gene has CDR1 MDHEN and CDR2 SYDVKM. The CDR3 region has the DNA TGTGCCAGTACCACCGGGACAGAATTCTACGAGCAGTACTTC. This gives the protein CASTTGTEFYEQYF. Supplemented by reference TRBV28 and TRBJ2-7, the full variable domain reads DVKVTQSSRYLVKRTGEKVFLECVQDMDHENMFWYRQDPGLGLRLIYFSYDVKMKEKGDIPEGYSVSREKKERFSLILESASTNQTSMYLCASTTGTEFYEQYFGPGTRLTVT.

This clonotype was recorded at least ten times. The rearrangement joins TRBV5-1 to TRBJ2-1; D gene unclear. V was clipped by 0 bases and J by 4 bases, with 11 bases between them. There are 15 residues in the CDR3. Germline V gives CDR1 SGHRS, CDR2 YFSETQ. For the CDR3, the DNA is TGCGCCAGCAGCTTGGGACAAAAAACGTACAATGAGCAGTTCTTC. Encoded protein: CASSLGQKTYNEQFF.

This clonotype was detected many times. J is TRBJ2-7 and V is TRBV5-6; D might be TRBD1 (6 bases). Germline V gives CDR1 SGHDT, CDR2 YYEEEE. The CDR3 loop spans 15 amino acids. Trimming removed 2 bases from V and 1 base from J, with 13 bases in between. The CDR3 loop reads CASSLGQRISYEQYF. The CDR3 bases are TGTGCCAGCAGCTTAGGACAGCGCATTTCCTACGAGCAGTACTTC.

This clonotype showed up many times. The chain carries TRBV5-1 and TRBJ2-3; 7 bases align to TRBD2. V gave up 0 bases and J gave up 2 bases; unmatched junction bases: 6. This CDR3 comprises 16 residues. Germline V gene lookup returns CDR1 SGHRS and CDR2 YFSETQ. The CDR3 protein is CASSLGTQRDTDTQYF. CDR3 sequence (DNA): TGCGCCAGCAGCTTGGGGACTCAGCGGGACACAGATACGCAGTATTTT.

This clonotype appeared many times. The genes are TRBV12-3 or TRBV12-4 and TRBJ2-7; D unclear. The CDR3 has 14 amino acids. V was clipped by 5 bases and J by 2 bases, with 13 bases between them. The CDR3 region is CASSTPGGTYEQYF. CDR3 coding DNA: TGTGCCAGCAGTACCCCCGGCGGAACCTACGAGCAGTACTTC.

The rearrangement uses TRBV27 and TRBJ2-6, with D possibly matching TRBD2 (5 bases). Germline V gives CDR1 MNHEY, CDR2 SMNVEV (reference sequence). The CDR3 extends over 13 amino acids. Trimming removed 7 bases from V and 3 bases from J, with 7 bases in between. CDR3 bases: TGTGCCAGCAAGGCGGGTGGGGCCAACGTCCTGACTTTC. Its translation: CASKAGGANVLTF.

The sample holds many counts of this clonotype. The rearrangement links TRBV10-3 to TRBJ2-7, with 9 positions matching TRBD2. The germline V gene has CDR1 ENHRY and CDR2 SYGVKD. The CDR3 covers 14 residues. The V segment lost 7 bases and the J segment 3 bases; nucleotides outside the gene matches: 7. CDR3: CAIKDSGGVYEQYF. CDR3 nucleotide sequence: TGTGCCATCAAGGATAGCGGGGGTGTCTACGAGCAGTACTTC.

This clonotype was seen ten or more times. The V call is TRBV6-1, the J call TRBJ2-1, with 7 nucleotides matching TRBD2. Trimming cost V 7 bases and J 2 bases; bases outside gene matches: 8. CDR1 and CDR2 from the germline V gene are MNHNS and SASEGT. The CDR3 has 15 amino acids. CDR3 amino acids: CASNRRESAYNEQFF. The CDR3 DNA is TGTGCCAGCAACCGGCGGGAGTCTGCCTACAATGAGCAGTTCTTC.

This clonotype showed up just a few times. The gene calls are TRBV7-2 and TRBJ2-2, with D unclear. Germline values: CDR1 SGHTA, CDR2 FQGNSA. This CDR3 is 16 amino acids long. V lost 0 bases and J lost 5, with 13 bases in between. The DNA of the CDR3 is TGTGCCAGCAGCTTAGCAGGCATGGGCTCAACCGGGGAGCTGTTTTTT. It yields the protein CASSLAGMGSTGELFF.

This clonotype was recorded many times. The V call is TRBV3-1, the J call TRBJ1-1, with TRBD1 identical over 7 bases. J was trimmed by 8 bases and V by 10 bases; bases with no gene match: 10. CDR3 length equals 12 residues. Looked up from germline, CDR1 is LGHDT and CDR2 is YNNKEL (reference sequence). CDR3 loop: CATDSQQGEAFF. In nucleotides, the CDR3 is TGTGCCACCGATTCCCAACAGGGGGAAGCTTTCTTT.